Listed below are T cell receptor beta chains from one sample, sequenced in a study of control samples from healthy donors and cancer patients. Method: immunoSEQ multiplex PCR; TCRdb's copy keeps in-frame clones and lacks some. The sample includes some 67,000 clones, more than 75% of them seen just once. Sequencing input: PBMCs. The receptors come from a woman aged 45-60 years with head and neck cancer. Each CDR3 is given without its conserved first and last residue. Fields, in order: V gene, J gene, CDR3 protein.

v_gene: TRBV7-2
j_gene: TRBJ1-2
CDR3aa: ASSLQGAAYGYT

v_gene: TRBV27
j_gene: TRBJ2-7
CDR3aa: ASSLNPGQGGTQY

v_gene: TRBV7-2
j_gene: TRBJ2-7
CDR3aa: ASSLALRGAEQY

v_gene: TRBV15
j_gene: TRBJ2-3
CDR3aa: ATSSTGTPTDTQY

v_gene: TRBV28
j_gene: TRBJ2-7
CDR3aa: ASRGRGFYEQY

v_gene: TRBV10-2
j_gene: TRBJ2-7
CDR3aa: ASSEGRGYEQY

v_gene: TRBV12-3/TRBV12-4
j_gene: TRBJ1-1
CDR3aa: ASSLTGPSEAF

v_gene: TRBV2
j_gene: TRBJ1-6
CDR3aa: ASRRQGGNSPLH

v_gene: TRBV19
j_gene: TRBJ2-4
CDR3aa: ASSSPVGGSSAKNIQY

v_gene: TRBV12-3/TRBV12-4
j_gene: TRBJ1-2
CDR3aa: ASSPTGGNGYT

v_gene: TRBV19
j_gene: TRBJ1-5
CDR3aa: AGPGRVRNQPQH

v_gene: TRBV3-1/TRBV3-2
j_gene: TRBJ1-1
CDR3aa: ASSQDRGIGNTEAF

v_gene: TRBV6-5
j_gene: TRBJ2-3
CDR3aa: ASSYSGGRTDTQY

v_gene: TRBV9
j_gene: TRBJ1-2
CDR3aa: ASSVDDRVYGYT

v_gene: TRBV6-2/TRBV6-3
j_gene: TRBJ2-7
CDR3aa: ASSLSRGSGEQY

v_gene: TRBV6-2/TRBV6-3
j_gene: TRBJ1-5
CDR3aa: ASSYSGDPQH

v_gene: TRBV6-5
j_gene: TRBJ2-7
CDR3aa: ASSRPGGAYEQY

v_gene: TRBV12-3/TRBV12-4
j_gene: TRBJ2-1
CDR3aa: ASSYGTSVRQF

v_gene: TRBV28
j_gene: TRBJ1-2
CDR3aa: ASSIPGDGYT

v_gene: TRBV5-5
j_gene: TRBJ2-1
CDR3aa: ASSSTSGGANEQF

v_gene: TRBV5-6
j_gene: TRBJ2-3
CDR3aa: ASSRRPGEDTQY

v_gene: TRBV25-1
j_gene: TRBJ2-3
CDR3aa: ASSVPRLIGADTQY

v_gene: TRBV5-1
j_gene: TRBJ1-1
CDR3aa: ASSLAFGGTEAF

v_gene: TRBV2
j_gene: TRBJ1-2
CDR3aa: ASSADRAYGYT

v_gene: TRBV6-6
j_gene: TRBJ1-4
CDR3aa: ASSYGQTNEKLF

v_gene: TRBV7-9
j_gene: TRBJ2-7
CDR3aa: ASSLAGYSYEQY

v_gene: TRBV7-2
j_gene: TRBJ2-5
CDR3aa: ASSPSGGASETQY

v_gene: TRBV28
j_gene: TRBJ2-5
CDR3aa: ASSSGEYQETQY

v_gene: TRBV4-1
j_gene: TRBJ1-1
CDR3aa: ASSQGGGDTEAF

v_gene: TRBV5-1
j_gene: TRBJ2-7
CDR3aa: ASSLDRVQSGQY

v_gene: TRBV6-4
j_gene: TRBJ2-3
CDR3aa: ASSDSAGTSTDTQY

v_gene: TRBV7-2
j_gene: TRBJ1-5
CDR3aa: ASSFTSDQPQH

v_gene: TRBV6-1
j_gene: TRBJ1-1
CDR3aa: ASSEWGGGSAEAF

v_gene: TRBV2
j_gene: TRBJ2-7
CDR3aa: ASSEPPYEQY